These 13 T cell receptor beta chains were sequenced from one sample in a study of blood T cell repertoires in COVID-19. Sequencing used immunoSEQ multiplex PCR; TCRdb keeps in-frame clones, though not all of them. The sample lists approximately 76,000 clones; 88% were seen once. Sequenced input: peripheral blood. These receptors all stem from a human donor in a cohort sampled during active COVID-19.

The rearrangement uses TRBV28 and TRBJ2-1; a possible D gene is TRBD2 (6 bases). Trimming shortened V by 1 base and J by 5 bases, and 9 bases separated the two germline ends. Germline V CDR1 and CDR2: MDHEN, SYDVKM. This CDR3 is 14 amino acids long. CDR3 amino acids: CASSLSLADNEQFF. The CDR3 nucleotides are TGTGCCAGCAGTTTATCTTTAGCGGACAATGAGCAGTTCTTC.

This clone appeared a single time. This chain uses TRBV10-3 with TRBJ1-2; TRBD1 might be the D (6 bases). This CDR3 spans 13 amino acids. Germline-derived CDR1 and CDR2 are ENHRY and SYGVKD. V lost 1 base, J lost 8 bases, and 11 bases lay in between. The CDR3 nucleotides are TGTGCCATCAGTGAGTATGAGGGGGACGGCTACACCTTC. This gives the protein CAISEYEGDGYTF.

This chain connects TRBV4-1 to TRBJ2-3, with D maybe TRBD2 (6 bases). This CDR3 has 14 amino acids. Germline V gene sequence: CDR1 MGHRA, CDR2 YSYEKL. The V and J ends lost 1 base and 7 bases respectively, with 12 bases between them. CDR3 DNA: TGCGCCAGCAGCCAAGCCGAAGGAGGGAATACGCAGTATTTT. It yields the protein CASSQAEGGNTQYF.

J is TRBJ2-1 and V is TRBV11-2; 7 bases fit TRBD1. This CDR3 is 14 amino acids long. Looked up from germline, CDR1 is SGHAT and CDR2 is FQNNGV. The trim removed 2 bases at V and 9 bases at J, leaving 7 bases unmatched. CDR3 nucleotide sequence: TGTGCCAGCAGCTTAACGACAGGGAACGGTGAGCAGTTCTTC. Protein sequence: CASSLTTGNGEQFF.

This chain uses TRBV3-1 (or the pseudogene TRBV3-2) with TRBJ1-1; perhaps TRBD1 as D (5 bases). V was clipped by 0 bases and J by 5 bases, with 16 bases between them. The germline V gene has CDR1 LGHDT and CDR2 YNNKEL (reference sequence). The CDR3 consists of 16 residues. This CDR3 reads CASSQEFRPKGTEAFF. The CDR3 DNA sequence: TGTGCCAGCAGCCAAGAATTTCGCCCCAAGGGGACTGAAGCTTTCTTT.

V gene TRBV18 combines with J gene TRBJ1-1; 8 bases match TRBD1. CDR1 is KGHSH, CDR2 LQKENI, per germline. V lost 2 bases and J lost 4; bases outside the gene matches: 3. The CDR3 runs to 14 residues. The CDR3 DNA follows: TGTGCCAGCTCACCAGGGACAGGTTTCACTGAAGCTTTCTTT. Its protein is CASSPGTGFTEAFF. Full variable domain (rest looked up from reference TRBV18 and TRBJ1-1): NAGVMQNPRHLVRRRGQEARLRCSPMKGHSHVYWYRQLPEEGLKFMVYLQKENIIDESGMPKERFSAEFPKEGPSILRIQQVVRGDSAAYFCASSPGTGFTEAFFGQGTRLTVV.

CDR3 residues: CASRMTVGGYEQYF. In DNA, the CDR3 is TGCGCCAGCAGAATGACAGTCGGGGGCTACGAGCAGTACTTC. The chain links TRBV5-1 to TRBJ2-7; D perhaps matches TRBD2 (6 bases). This CDR3 spans 14 amino acids. CDR1 is SGHRS and CDR2 is YFSETQ in the germline V gene. V dropped 5 bases and J dropped 3 bases, with 15 bases sitting between them.

This chain connects TRBV19 to TRBJ1-1; D may be TRBD1 (6 bases). Germline V gene lookup returns CDR1 LNHDA and CDR2 SQIVND (reference sequence). Trimming took 5 bases from V and 7 from J, leaving 20 bases between them. The CDR3 is 15 amino acids. CDR3 coding DNA: TGTGCCAGTAGTGTTCAGGGGACTACCTCACATGAAGCTTTCTTT. This encodes CASSVQGTTSHEAFF.

The rearrangement joins TRBV27 to TRBJ2-5; a possible D gene is TRBD1 (5 bases). In germline, CDR1 is MNHEY, CDR2 SMNVEV (reference sequence). Trimming took 0 bases from V and 7 from J, leaving 15 bases between them. CDR3 length equals 15 residues. CDR3 nucleotides: TGTGCCAGCAGTTTATCCCGACAGACCACGGGGACCCAGTACTTC. Amino acid sequence: CASSLSRQTTGTQYF.

V gene TRBV4-1 combines with J gene TRBJ2-3; D ambiguous. Germline V gives CDR1 MGHRA, CDR2 YSYEKL. V was shortened by 1 base and J by 2 bases, with 10 bases between the two germline ends. The CDR3 spans 15 residues. The CDR3 sequence is CASSQGSIYTDTQYF. The DNA for the CDR3 is TGCGCCAGCAGCCAAGGGTCTATCTACACAGATACGCAGTATTTT.

The chain couples TRBV24-1 to TRBJ2-1, with 11 bases that match TRBD2. The J segment lost 5 bases and the V segment lost 2 bases, leaving 10 bases of the junction unmatched. This CDR3 spans 18 amino acids. Germline V gene sequence: CDR1 KGHDR, CDR2 SFDVKD. CDR3 in amino acids: CATSDYSRGLAGHNEQFF. The DNA of the CDR3 is TGTGCCACCAGTGATTATTCCCGAGGACTAGCGGGCCACAATGAGCAGTTCTTC.

V gene TRBV15 combines with J gene TRBJ2-5; possibly TRBD2 for D (6 bases). V was trimmed by 3 bases and J by 3 bases, leaving 14 bases between them. This CDR3 has 15 amino acids. Per the germline V gene, CDR1 is LNHNV and CDR2 is YYDKDF (reference sequence). The CDR3 reads CATSRPLTREETQYF. The CDR3 DNA reads TGTGCCACCAGCAGGCCTCTGACTAGGGAAGAGACCCAGTACTTC.

The chain couples TRBV11-3 to TRBJ2-3; D gene unclear. The germline gives CDR1 SGHNT, CDR2 YENEEA. The CDR3 totals 14 residues. Trimming took off 2 bases at V and 0 bases at J, with 6 bases between the two ends. The CDR3: CASSLTASTDTQYF. The CDR3 DNA reads as TGTGCCAGCAGCTTAACAGCTAGCACAGATACGCAGTATTTT.